Described below is a single T cell receptor beta chain sequence and its context. The V and J ends lost 4 bases and 5 bases respectively, with 16 bases between them. Per germline, CDR1 SGDLS and CDR2 YYNGEE. This CDR3 has 15 amino acids. Patients aged 18 to 65 had newly diagnosed hyperthyroidism lasting under 2 months. Reasons for excluding patients were uncontrolled infection, other autoimmune disease, pregnancy or lactation. Clinical symptoms, serum thyroxine, TRAb, thyroid ultrasound and orbital computed tomography informed diagnoses. The data derive from a study of T cells in Graves' hyperthyroidism and ophthalmopathy. Study-level information: Blood was drawn when the patient was first diagnosed and still untreated.

What was amplified from RNA transcripts were TCR beta CDR3 regions. First-round RT-PCR targeting the TCR CDR3 was performed with the HTBI primer set. One entry per CDR3 protein results from TCRdb running MiXCR on the multiplex PCR reads. The sample gives 550,000 to 650,000 distinct CDR3 sequences, 14% of which show up once; about 15% is in the top ten. Sequencing was performed on blood. The sequence was obtained from a woman in her 40s with Graves' hyperthyroidism. V and J are TRBV9 and TRBJ2-1; D is uncertain. The CDR3 region is CASSPSMAVHNEQFF. In DNA, the CDR3 is TGTGCCAGCAGCCCCAGTATGGCGGTACACAATGAGCAGTTCTTC.